The subject of this entry is one TCR beta chain. What it binds is unknown. This table comes from immunoSEQ multiplex PCR, and its TCRdb copy is limited to in-frame clones, with some not included. This sample has approximately 60,000 clones, with around 74% found just once. The sample is drawn from a study of a mutant IDH1 vaccine in newly diagnosed glioma. The wider study: Patients were started on vaccination 4-6 weeks after radiotherapy alone, or with temozolomide cycles. Males made up approximately 62% and females roughly 40% of treated patients, whose mean age was about 40 years. Held at week 35, visit V12 was the safety follow-up, and visit V13 followed at week 47.

Time point reported: week 35, safety follow-up. Every vaccination contained 300 ug of the mutant IDH1 20-mer peptide and was paired with topical imiquimod. Vaccinations, eight in total, occurred in weeks 1, 3, 5, 7, 11, 15, 19, 23. Trimming cost V 6 bases and J 4 bases, with 18 bases left between them. This CDR3 region has 15 residues. Germline V lookup: CDR1 MGHRA, CDR2 YSYEKL. This TCR came from a man over 45 with glioma. J is TRBJ2-5 and V is TRBV4-1, with a tentative D call TRBD1 (6 bases). The specimen comprised PBMCs, sampled from a glioma patient whose treatment included an IDH1 peptide vaccine. CDR3 sequence reads: CASRLNTQGRETQYF. The CDR3, as DNA: TGCGCCAGCAGACTTAATACCCAGGGGAGAGAGACCCAGTACTTC.